Listed below are T cell receptor beta chains from one sample, sequenced in a study of CD8 T cells in Susac syndrome. MiXCR was run by TCRdb on the immunoSEQ multiplex PCR reads, yielding one entry per CDR3 protein. Of a few hundred thousand distinct CDR3 sequences listed, 92% were seen once; the top ten hold roughly 0.059%. The specimen was CD4+ T cells from PBMCs. These receptors all come from a human donor with multiple sclerosis. CDR3s include the opening cysteine and the closing phenylalanine or tryptophan. D genes are given only for firm matches. The listing skips clone size in some rows; elsewhere it reads once, few, many or a size class.

clone size: -; J gene: TRBJ1-5; V gene: TRBV19; D gene: -; CDR3 protein: CASSLQGGRGQPQHF; CDR3 DNA: TGTGCCAGTAGTCTTCAGGGCGGACGGGGGCAGCCCCAGCATTTT
clone size: -; J gene: TRBJ2-1; V gene: TRBV20-1; D gene: TRBD2; CDR3 protein: CSALAGNDEQFF; CDR3 DNA: TGCAGTGCTCTAGCGGGAAATGATGAGCAGTTCTTC
clone size: -; J gene: TRBJ2-1; V gene: TRBV5-6; D gene: -; CDR3 protein: CASSLAYRNNNEQFF; CDR3 DNA: TGTGCCAGCAGCTTAGCGTATAGGAACAACAATGAGCAGTTCTTC
clone size: -; J gene: TRBJ2-7; V gene: TRBV7-9; D gene: TRBD2; CDR3 protein: CASSLARGLAAYEQYF; CDR3 DNA: TGTGCCAGCAGCTTAGCGAGAGGCCTAGCGGCCTACGAGCAGTACTTC
clone size: -; J gene: TRBJ2-5; V gene: TRBV12-3/TRBV12-4; D gene: TRBD2; CDR3 protein: CASSFGRGVQETQYF; CDR3 DNA: TGTGCCAGCAGTTTCGGCCGGGGGGTACAAGAGACCCAGTACTTC
clone size: -; J gene: TRBJ2-7; V gene: TRBV7-2; D gene: TRBD2; CDR3 protein: CASSLDSGGNSYEQYF; CDR3 DNA: TGTGCCAGCAGCTTAGATAGCGGGGGGAACTCCTACGAGCAGTACTTC
clone size: -; J gene: TRBJ1-2; V gene: TRBV7-9; D gene: -; CDR3 protein: CASSLVGAHGYTF; CDR3 DNA: TGTGCCAGCAGCTTAGTCGGGGCCCATGGCTACACCTTC
clone size: -; J gene: TRBJ1-2; V gene: TRBV28; D gene: TRBD1; CDR3 protein: CASRATGGDGSTYGYTF; CDR3 DNA: TGTGCCAGCAGGGCTACAGGGGGGGACGGGTCCACCTATGGCTACACCTTC
clone size: -; J gene: TRBJ2-1; V gene: TRBV30; D gene: -; CDR3 protein: CAWSSGQVVGGEQFF; CDR3 DNA: TGTGCCTGGAGTTCTGGGCAAGTAGTGGGTGGAGAGCAGTTCTTC
clone size: -; J gene: TRBJ1-5; V gene: TRBV27; D gene: -; CDR3 protein: CASSLGGGVGQPQHF; CDR3 DNA: TGTGCCAGCAGTTTAGGCGGGGGGGTGGGTCAGCCCCAGCATTTT
clone size: -; J gene: TRBJ1-6; V gene: TRBV5-1; D gene: -; CDR3 protein: CASKQSNSPLHF; CDR3 DNA: TGCGCCAGCAAACAGTCGAATTCACCCCTCCACTTT
clone size: once; J gene: TRBJ2-5; V gene: TRBV20-1; D gene: -; CDR3 protein: CSGRGGADQETQYF; CDR3 DNA: TGCAGTGGGAGAGGTGGGGCGGACCAAGAGACCCAGTACTTC
clone size: -; J gene: TRBJ1-1; V gene: TRBV7-9; D gene: -; CDR3 protein: CASSLAHGLSAFF; CDR3 DNA: TGTGCCAGCAGCTTAGCGCACGGGCTTTCAGCTTTCTTT
clone size: -; J gene: TRBJ2-3; V gene: TRBV30; D gene: TRBD1; CDR3 protein: CAWSVLGQTTDTQYF; CDR3 DNA: TGTGCCTGGAGTGTACTGGGACAGACAACAGATACGCAGTATTTT
clone size: -; J gene: TRBJ1-1; V gene: TRBV5-1; D gene: -; CDR3 protein: CASSWVGLQNTEAFF; CDR3 DNA: TGCGCCAGCAGCTGGGTGGGTCTCCAGAACACTGAAGCTTTCTTT
clone size: once; J gene: TRBJ2-2; V gene: TRBV5-1; D gene: -; CDR3 protein: CASSLATGRGTGELFF; CDR3 DNA: TGCGCCAGCAGCTTGGCTACGGGAAGGGGGACCGGGGAGCTGTTTTTT